Presented here are 4 T cell receptor beta chains from one specimen sequenced in a study of blood T cell repertoires in COVID-19 (dated by TCRdb to about 2020). Library prep was done by the immunoSEQ multiplex PCR assay. This immuneACCESS table, as held by TCRdb, lists in-frame sequences with V and J called but not all clones. Of the missing ones, under half trace to an unresolved V gene in checked studies; the others have no known cause. Across this sample there are some 88,000 clones, with roughly nine tenths seen only once. The ten largest make up about 1.8% of the sample. The specimen sequenced was peripheral blood. The receptors originated from a human donor with active COVID-19. The donor label of this sample is uncertain.

The J gene is TRBJ1-1, the V gene TRBV19; the D gene is possibly TRBD1 (5 bases). CDR3 size: 13 residues. Per the germline V gene, CDR1 is LNHDA and CDR2 is SQIVND (reference sequence). V lost 4 bases to trimming and J lost 1 base, with 7 bases between them. The CDR3 DNA sequence: TGTGCCAGTAGTACGACAGCGAACACTGAAGCTTTCTTT. Translating it yields CASSTTANTEAFF. Full variable domain (missing parts from reference TRBV19 and TRBJ1-1): DGGITQSPKYLFRKEGQNVTLSCEQNLNHDAMYWYRQDPGQGLRLIYYSQIVNDFQKGDIAEGYSVSREKKESFPLTVTSAQKNPTAFYLCASSTTANTEAFFGQGTRLTVV.

The rearrangement joins TRBV6-6 to TRBJ2-3, with D maybe TRBD1 (5 bases). The CDR3 totals 15 residues. CDR1 and CDR2 (germline): MNHNY, SVGAGI (reference sequence). V dropped 6 bases and J dropped 1 base, with 14 bases sitting between them. The CDR3 loop reads CASSPRSGRTDTQYF. For the CDR3, the DNA is TGTGCCAGCAGCCCCAGGTCAGGGCGCACAGATACGCAGTATTTT.

CDR3 sequence (DNA): TGTGCCAGCAGTTCAGGGGGCGCGTGGGGCAATCAGCCCCAGCATTTT. This translates into CASSSGGAWGNQPQHF. This rearrangement joins TRBV6-5 to TRBJ1-5; 8 positions match TRBD1. CDR3 length: 16 residues. The germline gives CDR1 MNHEY, CDR2 SVGAGI. V dropped 4 bases and J dropped 2; count of bases not matched to a gene: 7.

Here the CDR3 DNA reads TGTGCCAGCAGCCAAGAATCTTTTGATACGCAGTATTTT. Its translation: CASSQESFDTQYF. The chain couples TRBV4-2 to TRBJ2-3; no firm D call. The CDR3 covers 13 residues. CDR1 and CDR2 (germline): LGHNA, YNFKEQ. The V gene lost 0 bases and the J gene lost 6 bases, with 7 bases spanning the gap.